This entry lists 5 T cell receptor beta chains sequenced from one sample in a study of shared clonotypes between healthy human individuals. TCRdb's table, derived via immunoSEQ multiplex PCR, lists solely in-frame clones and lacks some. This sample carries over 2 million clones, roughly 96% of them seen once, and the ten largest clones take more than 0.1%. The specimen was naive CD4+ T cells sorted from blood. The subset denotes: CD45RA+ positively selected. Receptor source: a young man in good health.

In nucleotides, the CDR3 is TGTGCCAGCAGTTCTGGTCGCGGCTACACCTTC. Translating gives CASSSGRGYTF. This chain connects TRBV27 to TRBJ1-2; D call uncertain. The V end was cut by 4 bases, the J end by 8 bases, with 8 bases between. This CDR3 has 11 amino acids. Per the germline V gene, CDR1 is MNHEY and CDR2 is SMNVEV (reference sequence).

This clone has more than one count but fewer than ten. The CDR3 nucleotides are TGTGCCAGCAGCTTATCGACCAGCCGGGCTAATGAAAAACTGTTTTTT. It specifies CASSLSTSRANEKLFF. V gene TRBV7-9 combines with J gene TRBJ1-4; unclear D gene. CDR3 size: 16 residues. The V end lost 2 bases, the J end lost 3 bases, and 13 bases lay between the germline ends. CDR1 SEHNR and CDR2 FQNEAQ come from the germline V gene (reference sequence).

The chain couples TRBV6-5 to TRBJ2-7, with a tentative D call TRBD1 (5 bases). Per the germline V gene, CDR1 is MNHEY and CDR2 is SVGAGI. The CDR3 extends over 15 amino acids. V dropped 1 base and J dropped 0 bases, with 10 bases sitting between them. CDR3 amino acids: CASSYYSDSSYEQYF. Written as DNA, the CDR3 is TGTGCCAGCAGTTACTACAGTGACAGCTCCTACGAGCAGTACTTC.

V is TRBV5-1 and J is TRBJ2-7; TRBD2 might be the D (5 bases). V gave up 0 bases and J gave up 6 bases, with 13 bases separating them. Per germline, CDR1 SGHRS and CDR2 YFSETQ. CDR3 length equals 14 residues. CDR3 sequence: CASSLALGAGEQYF. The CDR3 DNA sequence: TGCGCCAGCAGCTTGGCGCTAGGTGCGGGCGAGCAGTACTTC. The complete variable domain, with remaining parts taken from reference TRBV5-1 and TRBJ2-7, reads KAGVTQTPRYLIKTRGQQVTLSCSPISGHRSVSWYQQTPGQGLQFLFEYFSETQRNKGNFPGRFSGRQFSNSRSEMNVSTLELGDSALYLCASSLALGAGEQYFGPGTRLTVT.

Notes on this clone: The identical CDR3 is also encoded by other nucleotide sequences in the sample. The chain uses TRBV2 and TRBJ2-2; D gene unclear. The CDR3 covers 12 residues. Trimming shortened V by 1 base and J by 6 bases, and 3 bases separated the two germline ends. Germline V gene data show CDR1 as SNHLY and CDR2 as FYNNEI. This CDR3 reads CASSEDAGELFF. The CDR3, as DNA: TGTGCCAGCAGTGAAGACGCCGGGGAGCTGTTTTTT.